Many counts were recorded for the clone carrying this T cell receptor beta chain. What it recognizes is unknown. The sample holds other DNA sequences that translate to the same CDR3. Measured with immunoSEQ multiplex PCR; TCRdb has only the in-frame clones, and not every one. The data contain some 1 million clones, around 75% of them singletons. The sample belongs to a study of shared clonotypes between healthy human individuals. The study, taken as a whole, reports: Although depth was large, rarefaction showed that sequencing of the sorted subsets was incomplete.

Trimming took 0 bases from V and 2 from J, leaving 5 bases between them. This CDR3 is 14 amino acids long. Germline V CDR1 and CDR2: SGHVS, FQNEAQ. This receptor was taken from a man aged 18 to 35 in good health. The chain couples TRBV7-8 to TRBJ1-5; D remains ambiguous. The sample comprised memory CD4+ T cells sorted from blood. Subset denoted: CD45RA-negative fraction. The CDR3 loop is CASSLAEGNQPQHF. The CDR3 DNA follows: TGTGCCAGCAGCTTAGCGGAGGGCAATCAGCCCCAGCATTTT.